Detailed here is one T cell receptor beta chain. This clone was seen more than once but under ten times. This clone's antigen is unknown. The input lacks base qualities; no much larger clone sits a single base away. TCRbeta CDR3 regions were amplified from genomic DNA by means of the immunoSEQ Assay, a bias-controlled multiplex PCR. Turning to the authors' computational methods: The number of nucleated cells in each sample was estimated by amplification of reference gene primers within the assay. To quantify the absolute abundance of each unique TCRbeta CDR3 rearrangement, sequence reads were collapsed and filtered. Productive Simpson clonality was computed per sample as the square root of Simpson's diversity index over productive rearrangements. Here the immuneACCESS table is served through TCRdb, limited to in-frame sequences with V and J called. Missing clones are a known gap in these copies; in checked studies unresolved V genes cover under half, and the rest lacks a known reason. V and J calls and clone size follow that table, whereas D and trimming were derived from the DNA. A total of under 250,000 clones appear in this sample, 70% to 85% of them only once. Together, the top ten hold approximately 3.1% of the sample.

Per the germline V gene (reference sequence), SEHNR is the CDR1 and FQNEAQ is the CDR2. V ends up 5 bases short and J 0 bases short, with an unmatched junction base count of 1. From its cysteine to its phenylalanine, the CDR3 spans 14 amino acids. Only the CDR3 portion is preserved as DNA: 42 bases, with reading frame beginning at the first base. The data stem from a study of blood T cell repertoires in COVID-19 (dated by TCRdb to about 2020). For the study in its entirety: The collaborator samples originated in the United States, Italy and Spain and spanned the acute and convalescent phases of COVID-19. Sample metadata almost always included a de-identified subject ID, COVID-19 status, age in years and sex. Deeply sampled blood TCRbeta repertoires from subjects exposed to, actively infected with, or recovered from COVID-19 were included in the dataset. Where available, HLA class I and class II types were obtained from metadata supplied by the sample provider rather than from assay-based typing. The samples were drawn from two sources: the first 160 participants of the ongoing ImmuneRACE study, and fewer than 1,500 subjects contributed by 6 global collaborators. The repertoires were released in a freely available public database meant as a resource for research on the immune response to SARS-CoV-2. The material from the prospective study consisted of cDNA or gDNA derived from T cells, B-cell-depleted T cells, or PBMCs.

Study-wide conclusions, independent of this receptor: Clinical and demographic metadata were provided uncurated, with the amount varying by source and participant.

Participants in the prospective study were enrolled through a virtual design, were aged about 18 to 89 years, and lived in some 24 United States geographic areas. In the prospective study, participants were assigned to cohorts based on the clinical history participants reported in a screening survey and a study questionnaire. Recovered participants in ImmuneRACE Cohort 3 were defined as having two consecutive negative NP/OP PCR tests, clearance from a healthcare professional, or resolution of symptoms. Each participant in the prospective study had whole blood, serum and a nasopharyngeal or oropharyngeal swab collected by mobile phlebotomists. Over a roughly 2-month period, participants in the prospective study had the option of providing additional blood draws and questionnaires. Before DNA extraction, prospective study blood samples were shipped either frozen or at room temperature.

Recombination connected TRBV7-9 to TRBJ1-5, with 7 central nucleotides matching TRBD1. This TCR came from a woman in her sixties or seventies who had recovered from COVID-19. Sequencing was carried out using PBMCs or T cells enriched from blood (not recorded which). The CDR3 corresponds to CASSGDSSNQPQHF. The bases read TGTGCCAGCAGCGGGGACAGTAGCAATCAGCCCCAGCATTTT. Full variable domain (CDR3 extended with the reference TRBV7-9 and TRBJ1-5 proteins): DTGVSQNPRHKITKRGQNVTFRCDPISEHNRLYWYRQTLGQGPEFLTYFQNEAQLEKSRLLSDRFSAERPKGSFSTLEIQRTEQGDSAMYLCASSGDSSNQPQHFGDGTRLSIL.